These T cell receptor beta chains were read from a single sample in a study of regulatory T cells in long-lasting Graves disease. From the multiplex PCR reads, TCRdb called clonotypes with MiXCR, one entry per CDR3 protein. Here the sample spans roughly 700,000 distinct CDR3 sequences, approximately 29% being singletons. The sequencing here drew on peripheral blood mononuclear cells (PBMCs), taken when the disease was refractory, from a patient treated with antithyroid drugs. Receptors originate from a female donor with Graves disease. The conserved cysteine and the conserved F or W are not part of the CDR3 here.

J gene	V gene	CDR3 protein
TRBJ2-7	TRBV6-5	ASSYSSGGLAGNLYEQY
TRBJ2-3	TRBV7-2	ASSPAEREADTQY
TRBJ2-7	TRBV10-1	ASRGFREEIYEQY
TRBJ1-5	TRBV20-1	SVQGNSNQPQH
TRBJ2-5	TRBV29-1	SVGTSGMRRETQY
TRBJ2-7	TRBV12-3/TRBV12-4	ASSLATTEQY
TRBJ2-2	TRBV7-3	ASSSTGYTGELF
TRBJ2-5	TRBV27	ASRTGGLGETQY
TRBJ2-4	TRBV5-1	ASSLEGPKNIQY
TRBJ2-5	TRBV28	ASSLFGLGRHEETQY
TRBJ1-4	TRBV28	ASSLGDREEKLF
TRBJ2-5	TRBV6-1	ASSVSLSGTQY
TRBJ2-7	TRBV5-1	ASSLVAASYEQY
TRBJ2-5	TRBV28	ASSSPGLAEETQY
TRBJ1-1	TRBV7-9	ASTRPGSVNTEAF
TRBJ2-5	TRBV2	ASSVLAGGRRETQY
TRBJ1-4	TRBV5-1	ASSLNGGATNEKLF
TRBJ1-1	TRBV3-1	ASSRRQGGNTEAF
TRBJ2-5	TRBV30	AWSVSQGQQETQY
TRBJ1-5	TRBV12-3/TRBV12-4	ASSPLRPNQPQH
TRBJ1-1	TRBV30	AWSGDMNTEAF
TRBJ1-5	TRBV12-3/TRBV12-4	ASTTGTLGRPQH
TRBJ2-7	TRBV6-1	ATTGASGSYEQY
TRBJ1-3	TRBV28	ASRPGTDSGNTIY
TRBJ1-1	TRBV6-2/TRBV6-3	GSRSGLNTEAF
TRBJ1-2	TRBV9	ASSTRTVKDGYT
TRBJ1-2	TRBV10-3	AISATGGGYGYT
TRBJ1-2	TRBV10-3	AISEGGLDGYT
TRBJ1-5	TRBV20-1	SASSGPERPQH
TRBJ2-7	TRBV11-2	ASSLSPAGVHEQY
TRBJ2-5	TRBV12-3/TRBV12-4	ASSLARSLQETQY
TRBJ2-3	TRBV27	ASSDTGTDTQY
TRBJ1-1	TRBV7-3	ASSPTGGMNTEAF
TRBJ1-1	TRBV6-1	ASAKTGTGGGAEAF
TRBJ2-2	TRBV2	ASSFVLSPESGELF
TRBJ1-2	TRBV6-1	ASSNRQGTGYT
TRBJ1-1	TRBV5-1	ASSLGLSAEAF
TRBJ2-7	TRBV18	ASSPPRL
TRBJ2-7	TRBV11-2	ASSLDLGSRGKGYEQY
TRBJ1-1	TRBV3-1	ASSQGTLNTEAF
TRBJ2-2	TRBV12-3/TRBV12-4	ASRLGLAGANTGELF